The 22 T cell receptor beta chains listed next were all sequenced from one sample in a study of a mutant IDH1 vaccine in newly diagnosed glioma. TCRdb's copy holds only in-frame clones and misses some; the assay was immunoSEQ multiplex PCR. The table records about 65,000 clones, roughly 79% of them present only once. For these receptors, no antigen is known. Regarding time point: week 35, safety follow-up. What each vaccine dose contained was 300 ug of mutant IDH1 20-mer peptide, accompanied by topical imiquimod. The sample consisted of PBMCs, taken from a glioma patient whose treatment included an IDH1 peptide vaccine. The origin of the receptors is a man aged 40-55 years with glioma.

The chain is built from TRBV7-8 and TRBJ2-1, with D uncertain. Germline CDR1 SGHVS, CDR2 FQNEAQ. This CDR3 has 15 residues. This CDR3 reads CATRALSPLYNEQFF. In DNA, the CDR3 is TGTGCGACTCGAGCTCTAAGCCCACTTTACAATGAGCAGTTCTTC. Based on the CDR3 plus reference TRBV7-8 and TRBJ2-1, the full variable domain is GAGVSQSPRYKVAKRGQDVALRCDPISGHVSLFWYQQALGQGPEFLTYFQNEAQLDKSGLPSDRFFAERPEGSVSTLKIQRTQQEDSAVYLCATRALSPLYNEQFFGPGTRLTVL.

V gene TRBV19 combines with J gene TRBJ1-3, with D perhaps TRBD1 (5 bases). CDR3 length: 14 residues. V gave up 3 bases and J gave up 3 bases, with 9 bases separating them. Germline CDR1 reads LNHDA; CDR2 reads SQIVND (reference sequence). CDR3: CASSMTGGGNTIYF. In DNA form, the CDR3 reads TGTGCCAGTAGTATGACCGGGGGTGGAAACACCATATATTTT.

The chain employs TRBV6-5 and TRBJ1-1; tentatively, D is TRBD1 (5 bases). Germline V gives CDR1 MNHEY, CDR2 SVGAGI. V dropped 2 bases and J dropped 0 bases, with 13 bases sitting between them. The CDR3 consists of 16 residues. CDR3 amino acids: CASSYSPPQVNTEAFF. CDR3 coding DNA: TGTGCCAGCAGTTACAGCCCCCCACAGGTGAACACTGAAGCTTTCTTT.

The rearrangement joins TRBV7-2 to TRBJ2-7, with 7 bases identical to TRBD1. Germline lookup yields CDR1 SGHTA and CDR2 FQGNSA. J gave up 2 bases and V 2 bases, and 3 bases lay outside the gene matches. The CDR3 has 14 residues. The CDR3 DNA reads TGTGCCAGCAGCTTATTAGGGGGCCCCTACGAGCAGTACTTC. Translation: CASSLLGGPYEQYF.

This clone was observed once. V is TRBV6-5 and J is TRBJ2-3; TRBD2 might be the D (6 bases). The V gene's germline CDR1 is MNHEY and CDR2 SVGAGI. V was pared by 5 bases and J by 1 base, with 13 bases between. The CDR3 loop spans 15 amino acids. The CDR3 sequence is CASSVSGTGTDTQYF. Written as DNA, the CDR3 is TGTGCCAGCAGTGTATCCGGGACTGGCACAGATACGCAGTATTTT.

V gene TRBV18 combines with J gene TRBJ1-2; D might be TRBD1 (6 bases). The CDR3 is 16 residues long. The germline V gene has CDR1 KGHSH and CDR2 LQKENI. Trimming removed 0 bases at V and 7 bases at J, with 18 bases between. In DNA form, the CDR3 reads TGTGCCAGCTCACCACCGATGGGGGCTGAGCCGGGTGGCTACACCTTC. This gives the protein CASSPPMGAEPGGYTF.

This chain uses TRBV2 with TRBJ2-7; a weak D match, TRBD1 (5 bases). V shed 1 base and J shed 5 bases, with 15 bases lying between them. Germline CDR1 reads SNHLY; CDR2 reads FYNNEI. The CDR3 runs to 15 residues. As DNA, the CDR3 is TGTGCCAGCAGTGAAGGGGCAGGGTTATCCCACGAGCAGTACTTC. Translation: CASSEGAGLSHEQYF.

The chain links TRBV6-6 to TRBJ2-5; 9 bases are shared with TRBD2. The ends lost 6 bases at V and 7 bases at J; junction bases unmatched: 15. The CDR3 runs to 16 residues. Germline V gene lookup returns CDR1 MNHNY and CDR2 SVGAGI (reference sequence). CDR3 DNA sequence: TGTGCCAGCAGCCCCCCGACTAGCGGAGGGCCGGGGACCCAGTACTTC. The encoded protein is CASSPPTSGGPGTQYF.

The rearrangement joins TRBV5-1 to TRBJ1-2; possibly TRBD1 for D (5 bases). Germline V gene data show CDR1 as SGHRS and CDR2 as YFSETQ. This CDR3 is 13 amino acids long. Trimming removed 1 base at V and 8 bases at J, with 12 bases between. Here the CDR3 DNA reads TGCGCCAGCAGCTTGAGTGGGGGAGAAGGCTACACCTTC. Translating gives CASSLSGGEGYTF. Supplemented by reference TRBV5-1 and TRBJ1-2, the full variable domain reads KAGVTQTPRYLIKTRGQQVTLSCSPISGHRSVSWYQQTPGQGLQFLFEYFSETQRNKGNFPGRFSGRQFSNSRSEMNVSTLELGDSALYLCASSLSGGEGYTFGSGTRLTVV.

CDR3 DNA: TGTGCCAGCAGTTACCCCCCCGAGGTGGGATCCTACGAGCAGTACTTC. Protein sequence: CASSYPPEVGSYEQYF. The rearrangement joins TRBV28 to TRBJ2-7, with D unclear. Germline CDR1 reads MDHEN; CDR2 reads SYDVKM. The CDR3 length is 16 residues. The V end lost 4 bases, the J end lost 1 base, and 17 bases lay between the germline ends.

The chain joins TRBV6-5 to TRBJ1-4; tentatively, D is TRBD1 (5 bases). Germline CDR1 MNHEY, CDR2 SVGAGI. The V end lost 5 bases, the J end lost 3 bases, and 10 bases lay between the germline ends. The CDR3 runs to 14 residues. The chain's CDR3 is CASSPTESNEKLFF. CDR3 DNA sequence: TGTGCCAGCAGTCCGACAGAGTCTAATGAAAAACTGTTTTTT.

This clone was picked up one time. The chain is built from TRBV4-2 and TRBJ2-1; the D gene is possibly TRBD1 (6 bases). The CDR3 length is 15 residues. Between the trimmed V and J ends, which lost 0 bases and 7 bases, there was a span of 13 bases. CDR1 is LGHNA and CDR2 is YNFKEQ in the germline V gene. In DNA, the CDR3 is TGTGCCAGCAGCCAAGACCCCCAGGGGTGGAATGAGCAGTTCTTC. Translated, it gives CASSQDPQGWNEQFF.

The chain combines TRBV10-3 with TRBJ2-7; no clear D. The ends were cut back, 5 bases at V and 3 bases at J, with 5 bases in the middle. CDR1 ENHRY and CDR2 SYGVKD come from the germline V gene. The CDR3 is 11 residues long. The CDR3 loop is CAISSLYEQYF. CDR3 in DNA: TGTGCCATCAGTTCACTCTACGAGCAGTACTTC.

This clone has just one count. The chain uses TRBV7-3 and TRBJ2-1; tentative D call: TRBD1 (6 bases). The CDR3 length is 15 residues. V lost 2 bases and J lost 7, with 15 bases in between. Germline lookup yields CDR1 SGHTA and CDR2 FQGTGA. CDR3: CASSLVVRGKNEQFF. Here the CDR3 DNA reads TGTGCCAGCAGCTTAGTGGTCAGGGGTAAGAATGAGCAGTTCTTC.

The chain is built from TRBV11-3 and TRBJ1-3; 8 bases agree with TRBD1. Germline V CDR1 and CDR2: SGHNT, YENEEA. The CDR3 spans 15 residues. Trimming cost V 6 bases and J 2 bases; bases outside gene matches: 6. CDR3 nucleotide sequence: TGTGCCAGCAGTTTTCCCAGGGGGCCTGGAAACACCATATATTTT. Its translation is CASSFPRGPGNTIYF.

This clone was seen a few times. This chain connects TRBV27 to TRBJ2-7; no reliable D call. The CDR3 covers 16 residues. The V end was cut by 0 bases, the J end by 0 bases, with 12 bases between. Germline lookup yields CDR1 MNHEY and CDR2 SMNVEV (reference sequence). The CDR3 nucleotides are TGTGCCAGCAGTTTATCGTCCAGTCTATCCTCCTACGAGCAGTACTTC. Translating it yields CASSLSSSLSSYEQYF.

The chain employs TRBV11-2 and TRBJ2-5, with D uncertain. The CDR3 loop spans 11 amino acids. V was trimmed by 0 bases and J by 4 bases, leaving 0 bases between them. The germline CDR1 and CDR2 sequences are SGHAT and FQNNGV. Here the CDR3 DNA reads TGTGCCAGCAGCTTAGAAGAGACCCAGTACTTC. Translating it yields CASSLEETQYF.

The chain carries TRBV6-5 and TRBJ2-5, with 8 bases matching TRBD1. V gave up 7 bases and J gave up 6 bases; unmatched junction bases: 13. This CDR3 contains 15 residues. Germline CDR1 and CDR2: MNHEY and SVGAGI. In DNA form, the CDR3 reads TGTGCCAGCAAAAAAAGCCGGGACAGGCCGCAGACCCAGTACTTC. It translates to CASKKSRDRPQTQYF.

This clone was observed a single time. The chain is built from TRBV28 and TRBJ1-2; TRBD1 matches at 7 bases. With 5 bases clipped from V and 0 bases from J, the junction kept 3 bases outside the gene matches. The germline CDR1 and CDR2 sequences are MDHEN and SYDVKM. This CDR3 has 14 amino acids. This CDR3 is CASSHQGANYGYTF. The CDR3, as DNA: TGTGCCAGCAGTCATCAGGGGGCTAACTATGGCTACACCTTC.

This chain links TRBV19 with TRBJ2-1, with 8 bases identical to TRBD2. The V gene end was trimmed by 9 bases and the J gene end by 2 bases; junction bases not matched to a gene: 6. Germline CDR1 LNHDA, CDR2 SQIVND (reference sequence). CDR3 length: 14 amino acids. CDR3: CASRSGLAYNEQFF. The CDR3 region has the DNA TGTGCCAGCCGTTCGGGACTAGCCTACAATGAGCAGTTCTTC.

The chain couples TRBV13 to TRBJ2-1, with D perhaps being TRBD1 or TRBD2 (5 bases each). Trimming took 7 bases from V and 12 from J, leaving 19 bases between them. This CDR3 region has 13 residues. Germline CDR1 and CDR2: PRHDT and FYEKMQ (reference sequence). The CDR3 coding sequence is TGTGCCAGCACCACTGGGGGTGGGGAAGGGCAGTTCTTC. This sequence encodes CASTTGGGEGQFF.

This chain connects TRBV19 to TRBJ2-1, with D maybe TRBD2 (5 bases). From germline, CDR1 is LNHDA and CDR2 SQIVND (reference sequence). V was shortened by 3 bases and J by 15 bases, with 15 bases between the two germline ends. The CDR3 is made up of 12 amino acids. The CDR3 sequence: CASSILAIEVFF. In DNA, the CDR3 is TGTGCCAGTAGTATCTTAGCGATAGAGGTGTTCTTC.